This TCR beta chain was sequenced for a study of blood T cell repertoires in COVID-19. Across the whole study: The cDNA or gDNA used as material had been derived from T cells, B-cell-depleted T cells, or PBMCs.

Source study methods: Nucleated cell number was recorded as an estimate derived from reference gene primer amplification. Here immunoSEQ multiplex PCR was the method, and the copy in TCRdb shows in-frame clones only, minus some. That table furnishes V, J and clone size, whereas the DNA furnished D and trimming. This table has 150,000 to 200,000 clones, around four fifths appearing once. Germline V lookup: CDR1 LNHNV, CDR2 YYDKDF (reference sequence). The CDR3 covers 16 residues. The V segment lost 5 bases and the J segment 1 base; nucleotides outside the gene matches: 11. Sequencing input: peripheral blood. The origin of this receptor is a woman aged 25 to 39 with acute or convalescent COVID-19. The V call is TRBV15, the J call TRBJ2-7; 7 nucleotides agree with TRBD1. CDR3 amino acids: CATSQHRRDRSYEQYF. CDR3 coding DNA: TGTGCCACCAGCCAACATCGTCGGGACAGATCCTACGAGCAGTACTTC.